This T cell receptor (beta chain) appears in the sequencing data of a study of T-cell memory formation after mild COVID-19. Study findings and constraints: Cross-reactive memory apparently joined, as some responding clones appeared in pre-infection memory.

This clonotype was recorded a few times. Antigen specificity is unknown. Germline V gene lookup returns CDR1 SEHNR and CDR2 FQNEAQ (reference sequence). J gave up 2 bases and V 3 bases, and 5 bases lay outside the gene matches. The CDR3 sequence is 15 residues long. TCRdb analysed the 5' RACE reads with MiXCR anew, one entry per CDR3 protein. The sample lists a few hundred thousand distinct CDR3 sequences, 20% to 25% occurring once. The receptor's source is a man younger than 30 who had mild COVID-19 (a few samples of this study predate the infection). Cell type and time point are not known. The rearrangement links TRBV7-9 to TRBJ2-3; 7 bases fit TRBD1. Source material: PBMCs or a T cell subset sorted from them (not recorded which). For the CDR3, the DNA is TGTGCCAGCAGCTTCTCTGACAGGGTCACAGATACGCAGTATTTT. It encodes CASSFSDRVTDTQYF. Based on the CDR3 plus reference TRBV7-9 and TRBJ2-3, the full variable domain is DTGVSQNPRHKITKRGQNVTFRCDPISEHNRLYWYRQTLGQGPEFLTYFQNEAQLEKSRLLSDRFSAERPKGSFSTLEIQRTEQGDSAMYLCASSFSDRVTDTQYFGPGTRLTVL.